Below are 12 T cell receptor beta chains sequenced from a single sample in a study of T cell repertoires in ileal Crohn's disease. Libraries were prepared by immunoSEQ multiplex PCR; TCRdb keeps only in-frame clonotypes and omits some of them. The table records more than 10,000 clones, around 80% of them present only once. As for time point: neoterminal ileum biopsy at postoperative endoscopy, about 6 months after surgery. The sequenced material came from ileal tissue. These receptors were obtained from an adult with Crohn's disease.

V gene TRBV7-2 combines with J gene TRBJ2-1; possible D gene TRBD2, 6 bases. CDR1 is SGHTA, CDR2 FQGNSA, per germline. The CDR3 covers 16 residues. V dropped 5 bases and J dropped 1 base, with 15 bases sitting between them. For the CDR3, the DNA is TGTGCCAGCAGCCGTAGCGGAGGGGCGTCCTACAATGAGCAGTTCTTC. Amino acids: CASSRSGGASYNEQFF.

The genes are TRBV4-1 and TRBJ1-6; D is unclear. The CDR3 covers 15 residues. V lost 2 bases to trimming and J lost 10 bases, with 15 bases between them. Germline assignment: CDR1 MGHRA and CDR2 YSYEKL. For the CDR3, the DNA is TGCGCCAGCAGCCAAAAGGACTTCCCAGGCTCACCCCTCCACTTT. Translation: CASSQKDFPGSPLHF.

The genes are TRBV30 and TRBJ1-3, with a tentative D call TRBD1 (5 bases). The germline gives CDR1 GTSNPN, CDR2 SVGIG (reference sequence). There are 13 residues in the CDR3. Trimming removed 2 bases from V and 0 bases from J, with 5 bases in between. CDR3 residues: CAWSRGSGNTIYF. The CDR3 DNA reads as TGTGCCTGGAGTAGGGGCTCTGGAAACACCATATATTTT.

CDR3 in DNA: TGTGCCAGCAGGATGGACAGCGGAAATTCACCCCTCCACTTT. Translating it yields CASRMDSGNSPLHF. V and J are TRBV6-5 and TRBJ1-6, with D perhaps matching TRBD1 (6 bases). Trimming removed 6 bases from V and 7 bases from J, with 13 bases in between. The CDR3 is 14 amino acids. In germline, CDR1 is MNHEY, CDR2 SVGAGI.

This clone has more than one count but fewer than ten. The chain employs TRBV6-6 and TRBJ1-2, with 8 positions matching TRBD1. Per the germline V gene, CDR1 is MNHNY and CDR2 is SVGAGI (reference sequence). The CDR3 totals 14 residues. Losses at the gene ends were 6 bases for V and 4 bases for J; bases not matched to a gene: 7. CDR3 region: CASSTLDRGYGYTF. DNA of the CDR3: TGTGCCAGCAGCACCTTAGACAGGGGCTATGGCTACACCTTC.

The V gene is TRBV2, the J gene TRBJ2-7; 10 positions agree with TRBD1. The germline V gene encodes CDR1 SNHLY and CDR2 FYNNEI. This CDR3 has 22 residues. J lost 3 bases, V lost 6 bases, and 29 bases had no gene match. This CDR3 is CASRWDRGDRALATSGVYEQYF. CDR3 DNA: TGTGCCAGCAGATGGGACAGGGGAGATCGTGCACTAGCAACAAGTGGGGTCTACGAGCAGTACTTC.

Points on this clone: Other DNA sequences from this sample encode an identical CDR3 as well. V and J are TRBV7-3 and TRBJ2-1; D possibly corresponds to TRBD1 (6 bases). The CDR3 spans 15 residues. Per the germline V gene, CDR1 is SGHTA and CDR2 is FQGTGA. Trimming shortened V by 3 bases and J by 2 bases, and 11 bases separated the two germline ends. The CDR3 coding sequence is TGTGCCAGCAGCTTGTTCAAGGGGGCCTACAATGAGCAGTTCTTC. Translation: CASSLFKGAYNEQFF. Full variable domain (outside the CDR3, taken from reference TRBV7-3 and TRBJ2-1): GAGVSQTPSNKVTEKGKYVELRCDPISGHTALYWYRQSLGQGPEFLIYFQGTGAADDSGLPNDRFFAVRPEGSVSTLKIQRTERGDSAVYLCASSLFKGAYNEQFFGPGTRLTVL.

This sequence joins TRBV5-8 and TRBJ1-5, with D possibly matching TRBD1 (5 bases). Germline V CDR1 and CDR2: SGHTS, YDEGEE. Trimming cost V 4 bases and J 7 bases, with 12 bases left between them. The CDR3 is 13 amino acids. CDR3 DNA sequence: TGTGCCAGCAGCGCAGCGGGGGGACAGCCCCAGCATTTT. It codes for CASSAAGGQPQHF. Filled out from reference TRBV5-8 and TRBJ1-5, the complete variable domain reads EAGVTQSPTHLIKTRGQQATLRCSPISGHTSVYWYQQALGLGLQFLLWYDEGEERNRGNFPPRFSGRQFPNYSSELNVNALELEDSALYLCASSAAGGQPQHFGDGTRLSIL.

CDR3 sequence (DNA): TGTGCCAGCAGCGTGTCCCTAGCGGGAGAGGGGGGTAGCACAGATACGCAGTATTTT. Translation: CASSVSLAGEGGSTDTQYF. The V and J genes are TRBV9 and TRBJ2-3; TRBD2 matches 10 bases. With 2 bases clipped from V and 0 bases from J, the junction kept 12 bases outside the gene matches. Germline assignment: CDR1 SGDLS and CDR2 YYNGEE. There are 19 residues in the CDR3. The full variable domain, in which reference TRBV9 and TRBJ2-3 provide the parts outside the CDR3, is DSGVTQTPKHLITATGQRVTLRCSPRSGDLSVYWYQQSLDQGLQFLIQYYNGEERAKGNILERFSAQQFPDLHSELNLSSLELGDSALYFCASSVSLAGEGGSTDTQYFGPGTRLTVL.

The V call is TRBV7-9, the J call TRBJ1-5; TRBD1 might be the D (5 bases). V lost 1 base and J lost 7, with 5 bases in between. The CDR3 runs 12 residues. In germline, CDR1 is SEHNR, CDR2 FQNEAQ (reference sequence). Written as DNA, the CDR3 is TGTGCCAGCAGCTTAGAGGGGCAGCCCCAGCATTTT. It encodes CASSLEGQPQHF.

This clone rates as medium-sized. The chain uses TRBV5-3 and TRBJ1-5, with 7 nucleotides matching TRBD1. TRBV5-3 is placed among ORFs of uncertain function. The V segment lost 3 bases and the J segment 5 bases; nucleotides outside the gene matches: 11. The CDR3 length is 16 residues. The CDR3 bases are TGTGCCAGAAGCTCTCGGACAGGCCCTTATGATCAGCCCCAGCATTTT. Translation gives CARSSRTGPYDQPQHF.

This clone has only one observation. The chain recombines TRBV9 with TRBJ2-5, with 10 positions matching TRBD2. CDR1 and CDR2 from the germline V gene are SGDLS and YYNGEE. CDR3 length: 16 amino acids. The ends lost 0 bases at V and 2 bases at J; junction bases unmatched: 4. The CDR3, as DNA: TGTGCCAGCAGCGTAGGGAGCGGGGGGGGTCAAGAGACCCAGTACTTC. Protein product: CASSVGSGGGQETQYF.